The clone carrying this T cell receptor (beta chain) has more than one count but fewer than ten. What it binds is not known. The sample holds other DNA sequences that translate to the same CDR3. V dropped 10 bases and J dropped 5 bases, with 14 bases sitting between them. The CDR3 runs 12 residues. The V gene's germline CDR1 is SNHLY and CDR2 FYNNEI. This sample is part of a study of cytomegalovirus exposure and HLA in healthy donors. For the study at large: Drawn from HLA-typed donors, around 85 million unique TCRs were held in an early data release.

It was with 60 Vbeta and 13 Jbeta primers that the PCR ran. Sequencing used immunoSEQ multiplex PCR; TCRdb keeps in-frame clones, though not all of them. Of 85,000 to 130,000 clones in the sample, more than 75% were seen once. Findings and caveats of the study: Clonal expansion was found to be greater in HLA-associated TCR beta chains than in equally common others in a later analysis. Listed as cytomegalovirus-associated were around 160 TCR beta chains.

The receptor was isolated from a middle-aged woman in good health and CMV-seronegative. Material: PBMCs. The rearrangement uses TRBV2 and TRBJ2-5; D might be TRBD2 (6 bases). The CDR3 DNA sequence: TGTGCCACCTCCCGGGGGATGGAGACCCAGTACTTC. This sequence encodes CATSRGMETQYF. Looking up the rest from reference TRBV2 and TRBJ2-5 gives the full variable domain: EPEVTQTPSHQVTQMGQEVILRCVPISNHLYFYWYRQILGQKVEFLVSFYNNEISEKSEIFDDQFSVERPDGSNFTLKIRSTKLEDSAMYFCATSRGMETQYFGPGTRLLVL.